This is a list of T cell receptor beta chains from one sample in a study of CD8 T cells in ankylosing spondylitis. TCRdb re-derived calls from the 5' RACE reads in MiXCR, one entry per CDR3 protein. The repertoire holds about 130,000 distinct CDR3 sequences, with 6.5% to 9% as singletons. Specimen: blood, either unsorted or a sorted T cell fraction (not recorded which). These receptor sequences come from a male donor with ankylosing spondylitis or in good health (not recorded which). The CDR3 runs from the conserved cysteine through the conserved F or W. Fields, in order: CDR3 protein, CDR3 DNA, clone size, J gene, V gene, D gene. A D gene is named only where the DNA matches it firmly. Clone size is shown for a subset of rows, as once, few, many or a class of expanded clone.

CDR3aa: CSARRGEGYTF; CDR3nt: TGCAGTGCTAGGAGAGGGGAAGGCTACACCTTC; abundance: many; j_gene: TRBJ1-2; v_gene: TRBV20-1; d_gene: .
CDR3aa: CASSLGVQGNQPQHF; CDR3nt: TGTGCCAGCAGCTTAGGGGTACAGGGAAATCAGCCCCAGCATTTT; abundance: .; j_gene: TRBJ1-5; v_gene: TRBV7-8; d_gene: .
CDR3aa: CASSKGQEINYGYTF; CDR3nt: TGTGCCAGCAGCAAGGGACAGGAGATTAACTATGGCTACACCTTC; abundance: many; j_gene: TRBJ1-2; v_gene: TRBV9; d_gene: TRBD1
CDR3aa: CASSELQGGVNEQFF; CDR3nt: TGTGCCAGCAGTGAACTGCAGGGCGGGGTAAATGAGCAGTTCTTC; abundance: many; j_gene: TRBJ2-1; v_gene: TRBV2; d_gene: .
CDR3aa: CASTSIRDKETQYF; CDR3nt: TGCGCCAGCACCTCAATCCGGGACAAAGAGACCCAGTACTTC; abundance: .; j_gene: TRBJ2-5; v_gene: TRBV5-1; d_gene: .
CDR3aa: CASSRGFLGHQPQHF; CDR3nt: TGCGCCAGCAGCCGGGGGTTTCTGGGACATCAGCCCCAGCATTTT; abundance: many; j_gene: TRBJ1-5; v_gene: TRBV4-1; d_gene: .
CDR3aa: CASSYGGPYGYTF; CDR3nt: TGTGCCAGCAGTTACGGGGGGCCCTATGGCTACACCTTC; abundance: few; j_gene: TRBJ1-2; v_gene: TRBV6-6; d_gene: .
CDR3aa: CASSPTNGLSSYEQYF; CDR3nt: TGTGCCAGCTCCCCAACGAACGGCCTCAGCTCCTACGAGCAGTACTTC; abundance: many; j_gene: TRBJ2-7; v_gene: TRBV18; d_gene: .
CDR3aa: CASSLLWASGRTTDTQYF; CDR3nt: TGTGCCAGCAGCTTACTTTGGGCTAGCGGACGTACCACAGATACGCAGTATTTT; abundance: many; j_gene: TRBJ2-3; v_gene: TRBV11-2; d_gene: TRBD2
CDR3aa: CASSEEVSGSGEQYF; CDR3nt: TGTGCCAGCAGTGAAGAAGTTAGCGGGAGTGGGGAGCAGTACTTC; abundance: many; j_gene: TRBJ2-7; v_gene: TRBV6-1; d_gene: TRBD2
CDR3aa: CASRKYRDRASGHTEAFF; CDR3nt: TGTGCCAGCAGGAAGTACCGGGACAGGGCTTCCGGCCACACTGAAGCTTTCTTT; abundance: many; j_gene: TRBJ1-1; v_gene: TRBV11-1; d_gene: TRBD1
CDR3aa: CSARSPGLASNTQYF; CDR3nt: TGCAGTGCTAGATCGCCGGGACTAGCATCTAATACGCAGTATTTT; abundance: many; j_gene: TRBJ2-3; v_gene: TRBV20-1; d_gene: TRBD2
CDR3aa: CASSHGTSGRPDYEQYF; CDR3nt: TGTGCCAGCAGCCATGGGACTAGCGGGAGGCCGGACTACGAGCAGTACTTC; abundance: many; j_gene: TRBJ2-7; v_gene: TRBV7-9; d_gene: TRBD2
CDR3aa: CASSGDGYEQYF; CDR3nt: TGTGCCAGCAGCGGGGACGGGTACGAGCAGTACTTC; abundance: .; j_gene: TRBJ2-7; v_gene: TRBV11-3; d_gene: .
CDR3aa: CAWWGYTEAFF; CDR3nt: TGTGCCTGGTGGGGGTACACTGAAGCTTTCTTT; abundance: many; j_gene: TRBJ1-1; v_gene: TRBV30; d_gene: .
CDR3aa: CASSERIGSSYNSPLHF; CDR3nt: TGTGCCAGCAGCGAACGGATCGGTAGCTCCTATAATTCACCCCTCCACTTT; abundance: many; j_gene: TRBJ1-6; v_gene: TRBV7-2; d_gene: .
CDR3aa: CASSEASGRSGPLHF; CDR3nt: TGTGCCAGCAGTGAAGCTTCGGGCAGGTCGGGACCCCTCCACTTT; abundance: .; j_gene: TRBJ1-6; v_gene: TRBV2; d_gene: .
CDR3aa: CSAESLRLQETQYF; CDR3nt: TGCAGTGCGGAGTCCCTGCGCCTCCAAGAGACCCAGTACTTC; abundance: many; j_gene: TRBJ2-5; v_gene: TRBV20-1; d_gene: .
CDR3aa: CASSGSGRSGGGNTIYF; CDR3nt: TGCGCCAGCAGTGGGTCCGGGCGCTCAGGCGGTGGAAACACCATATATTTT; abundance: many; j_gene: TRBJ1-3; v_gene: TRBV10-2; d_gene: .
CDR3aa: CASPSRANSYEQYF; CDR3nt: TGTGCCAGTCCCAGCAGGGCAAACTCCTACGAGCAGTACTTC; abundance: many; j_gene: TRBJ2-7; v_gene: TRBV19; d_gene: .
CDR3aa: CASSFSGTLNTEAFF; CDR3nt: TGCGCCAGCAGCTTTTCCGGGACTTTGAACACTGAAGCTTTCTTT; abundance: .; j_gene: TRBJ1-1; v_gene: TRBV5-1; d_gene: .
CDR3aa: CASSDRRINGYTF; CDR3nt: TGTGCCAGCAGTGATCGCAGGATAAATGGCTACACCTTC; abundance: many; j_gene: TRBJ1-2; v_gene: TRBV27; d_gene: .
CDR3aa: CASSLEAGAETQYF; CDR3nt: TGCGCCAGCAGCTTGGAGGCAGGTGCTGAGACCCAGTACTTC; abundance: many; j_gene: TRBJ2-5; v_gene: TRBV5-1; d_gene: .
CDR3aa: CASSVPPYNEQFF; CDR3nt: TGTGCCAGTAGTGTACCACCTTACAATGAGCAGTTCTTC; abundance: many; j_gene: TRBJ2-1; v_gene: TRBV19; d_gene: .